This passage covers 8 T cell receptor beta chains from one sample sequenced in a study of T cells in localized non-small cell lung cancer. The assay was immunoSEQ multiplex PCR, and TCRdb's table has in-frame clones only and misses some. The sample yields 20,000 to 30,000 clones, about 90% seen once. The sequences come from peripheral blood, collected before any cancer treatment. The receptor source for this set is a male donor older than 55 with stage I squamous cell lung carcinoma.

The rearrangement links TRBV9 to TRBJ1-2, with D perhaps matching TRBD1 (6 bases). The CDR3 is made up of 15 amino acids. Trimming pared 4 bases from V and 5 bases from J, leaving 18 bases between. The germline V gene has CDR1 SGDLS and CDR2 YYNGEE. The CDR3 loop is CASSPGELRGYGYTF. The CDR3 DNA reads TGTGCCAGCAGCCCAGGGGAACTCCGAGGGTATGGCTACACCTTC.

The chain joins TRBV2 to TRBJ2-5, with D possibly matching TRBD2 (5 bases). Germline-derived CDR1 and CDR2 are SNHLY and FYNNEI. Between the trimmed V and J ends, which lost 2 bases and 5 bases, there was a span of 18 bases. The CDR3 is made up of 16 amino acids. CDR3 sequence reads: CASSEWAAPGGETQYF. DNA for the CDR3: TGTGCCAGCAGTGAATGGGCGGCCCCGGGCGGGGAGACCCAGTACTTC.

V and J are TRBV7-2 and TRBJ2-4; no firm D call. The V end lost 1 base, the J end lost 1 base, and 8 bases lay between the germline ends. The CDR3 contains 15 residues. Germline loops: CDR1 SGHTA, CDR2 FQGNSA. In nucleotides, the CDR3 is TGTGCCAGCAGCTTAGAAGCGTCGGCCAAAAACATTCAGTACTTC. This encodes CASSLEASAKNIQYF.

The chain is built from TRBV29-1 and TRBJ2-3, with 8 bases that match TRBD2. The V gene's germline CDR1 is SQVTM and CDR2 ANQGSEA. V was clipped by 6 bases and J by 6 bases; unmatched bases: 23. This CDR3 is 18 amino acids long. The CDR3 protein is CSVEPYGGAFSVVDTQYF. In nucleotides, the CDR3 is TGCAGCGTCGAGCCTTACGGGGGGGCCTTTTCAGTCGTTGATACGCAGTATTTT.

The chain links TRBV7-2 to TRBJ2-2; D uncertain. Germline V gives CDR1 SGHTA, CDR2 FQGNSA. V dropped 5 bases and J dropped 6 bases, with 19 bases sitting between them. There are 16 residues in the CDR3. The CDR3 protein is CASSDQPSKVAGELFF. The DNA for the CDR3 is TGTGCCAGCAGCGACCAGCCATCCAAGGTGGCCGGGGAGCTGTTTTTT.

This clone came up once. The V gene is TRBV11-3, the J gene TRBJ2-1, with a possible D match to TRBD1 (6 bases). This CDR3 spans 15 amino acids. Germline assignment: CDR1 SGHNT and CDR2 YENEEA. The V and J ends lost 0 bases and 7 bases respectively, with 13 bases between them. The DNA for the CDR3 is TGTGCCAGCAGCTTAGATTCCCACCAGGGGAATGAGCAGTTCTTC. It translates to CASSLDSHQGNEQFF.

The chain has TRBV11-2 and TRBJ2-5; D ambiguous. Trimming removed 5 bases at V and 5 bases at J, with 9 bases between. Germline loops: CDR1 SGHAT, CDR2 FQNNGV. The CDR3 totals 12 residues. The CDR3 spells CASSPFGETQYF. CDR3 DNA sequence: TGTGCCAGCAGCCCCTTTGGCGAGACCCAGTACTTC.

The J gene is TRBJ1-1, the V gene TRBV7-6; D is undetermined. V was pared by 2 bases and J by 3 bases, with 7 bases between. Germline V gives CDR1 SGHVS, CDR2 FNYEAQ. The CDR3 extends over 13 amino acids. Here the CDR3 DNA reads TGTGCCAGCAGCTTATTCTCGCACACTGAAGCTTTCTTT. It codes for CASSLFSHTEAFF. Using reference TRBV7-6 and TRBJ1-1 for the parts outside the CDR3, the full variable domain is GAGVSQSPRYKVTKRGQDVALRCDPISGHVSLYWYRQALGQGPEFLTYFNYEAQQDKSGLPNDRFSAERPEGSISTLTIQRTEQRDSAMYRCASSLFSHTEAFFGQGTRLTVV.